The 26 T cell receptor beta chains presented below share a single source sample, sequenced in a study of shared clonotypes between healthy human individuals. Assay: immunoSEQ multiplex PCR; the TCRdb copy retains only in-frame clones and omits some. The data show 490,000 or so clones, roughly four fifths seen once. Input material: PBMCs. Receptor source: a woman aged 40 to 49 in good health. Some clones in this sample may be carry-over from other donors' samples.

This chain uses TRBV5-1 with TRBJ2-1; possibly TRBD2 for D (6 bases). CDR3 length: 14 amino acids. The germline V gene encodes CDR1 SGHRS and CDR2 YFSETQ. The V and J ends lost 2 bases and 4 bases respectively, with 10 bases between them. CDR3 amino acids: CASSFASEYNEQFF. The CDR3 DNA sequence: TGCGCCAGCAGCTTCGCTAGCGAGTACAATGAGCAGTTCTTC.

This clone was observed a few times. This chain joins TRBV11-2 and TRBJ1-1, with TRBD1 matching 11 bases. CDR1 and CDR2 (germline): SGHAT, FQNNGV. This CDR3 comprises 14 residues. Trimming took 5 bases from V and 5 from J; bases not matched to a gene: 4. CDR3 sequence: CASSPGTGGTEAFF. The CDR3 bases are TGTGCCAGCAGCCCAGGGACAGGGGGGACTGAAGCTTTCTTT.

This clone occurred once. V and J are TRBV5-1 and TRBJ2-5; 7 bases are a match to TRBD2. The CDR3 contains 15 residues. Germline loops: CDR1 SGHRS, CDR2 YFSETQ. J was trimmed by 1 base and V by 4 bases; bases with no gene match: 7. The CDR3 bases are TGCGCCAGCAGCACTTTCCTAGCGGTCCAAGAGACCCAGTACTTC. Its translation is CASSTFLAVQETQYF. The full variable domain, its missing parts supplied by reference TRBV5-1 and TRBJ2-5, is KAGVTQTPRYLIKTRGQQVTLSCSPISGHRSVSWYQQTPGQGLQFLFEYFSETQRNKGNFPGRFSGRQFSNSRSEMNVSTLELGDSALYLCASSTFLAVQETQYFGPGTRLLVL.

The genes are TRBV29-1 and TRBJ2-3; 7 nucleotides align to TRBD1. The CDR3 contains 16 residues. J gave up 2 bases and V 3 bases, and 11 bases lay outside the gene matches. CDR1 SQVTM and CDR2 ANQGSEA come from the germline V gene. The CDR3 DNA reads as TGCAGCGTTGATAGCCCGGGACAGTTTTTCACAGATACGCAGTATTTT. This codes for CSVDSPGQFFTDTQYF.

The chain links TRBV28 to TRBJ1-4; tentative D call: TRBD1 (6 bases). CDR1 and CDR2 (germline): MDHEN, SYDVKM. This CDR3 is 16 amino acids long. V lost 6 bases and J lost 6, with 20 bases in between. CDR3 sequence (DNA): TGTGCCAGCAGCTATGAACAGGGAGGGAGATATGAAAAACTGTTTTTT. It encodes CASSYEQGGRYEKLFF. The full variable domain, its missing parts supplied by reference TRBV28 and TRBJ1-4, is DVKVTQSSRYLVKRTGEKVFLECVQDMDHENMFWYRQDPGLGLRLIYFSYDVKMKEKGDIPEGYSVSREKKERFSLILESASTNQTSMYLCASSYEQGGRYEKLFFGSGTQLSVL.

A few counts support this clone. The rearrangement joins TRBV7-2 to TRBJ2-2, with D possibly matching TRBD1 (6 bases). From germline, CDR1 is SGHTA and CDR2 FQGNSA. Between the trimmed V and J ends, which lost 4 bases and 3 bases, there was a span of 18 bases. This CDR3 is 17 amino acids long. In DNA, the CDR3 is TGTGCCAGCAGCTCCCGGACAGTAATAGTTTACACCGGGGAGCTGTTTTTT. This translates into CASSSRTVIVYTGELFF.

The chain is built from TRBV5-1 and TRBJ2-7; 8 bases fit TRBD2. V dropped 0 bases and J dropped 4; count of bases not matched to a gene: 9. The germline CDR1 and CDR2 sequences are SGHRS and YFSETQ. CDR3 length: 16 amino acids. CDR3 nucleotides: TGCGCCAGCAGCTTGGAGGAAGCGGGAGAGGGTTACGAGCAGTACTTC. Its translation is CASSLEEAGEGYEQYF.

V usage is TRBV6-4 and J usage is TRBJ2-6, with a weak D call TRBD2 (5 bases). Germline V gene sequence: CDR1 MRHNA, CDR2 SNTAGT. The CDR3 consists of 13 residues. V was pared by 9 bases and J by 1 base, with 7 bases between. DNA for the CDR3: TGTGCCAGTCGAGGGTCTGGGGCCAACGTCCTGACTTTC. Translated, it gives CASRGSGANVLTF.

This chain links TRBV5-4 with TRBJ2-1; D uncertain. Per germline, CDR1 SGHNT and CDR2 YYREEE (reference sequence). The CDR3 length is 13 residues. Trimming stripped 4 bases from V and 7 bases from J, with 12 bases between. The CDR3 DNA sequence: TGTGCCAGCAGCCCCCCGGAGATAAATGAGCAGTTCTTC. Residues: CASSPPEINEQFF.

This chain links TRBV19 with TRBJ2-3; D is perhaps TRBD2 (6 bases). The CDR3 loop spans 16 amino acids. The germline V gene encodes CDR1 LNHDA and CDR2 SQIVND (reference sequence). With 6 bases removed from V and 1 base from J, the gap between germline ends came to 17 bases. The CDR3 DNA reads as TGTGCCAGTAGACGGGCCCACGGGACTCGCACAGATACGCAGTATTTT. Its translation is CASRRAHGTRTDTQYF.

V gene TRBV4-1 combines with J gene TRBJ2-1, with D perhaps TRBD1 or TRBD2 (5 bases each). Deletions cut 6 bases from V and 3 bases from J, with 15 bases between. Per germline, CDR1 MGHRA and CDR2 YSYEKL. This CDR3 region has 15 residues. The CDR3 sequence: CASSPSGPLYNEQFF. DNA of the CDR3: TGCGCCAGCAGTCCCTCGGGGCCCCTCTACAATGAGCAGTTCTTC.

To note about this clone: A read error may produce the germline difference seen at one junction end. Other nucleotide sequences from this sample produce the same CDR3. The chain links TRBV19 to TRBJ1-5; D is perhaps TRBD1 (5 bases). The CDR3 contains 16 residues. The germline CDR1 and CDR2 sequences are LNHDA and SQIVND (reference sequence). The CDR3 protein is CASSIRSGGAGQPQHF. The DNA for the CDR3 is TGTGCCAGTAGTATTAGATCCGGTGGGGCCGGTCAGCCCCAGCATTTC.

This chain connects TRBV11-2 to TRBJ2-5; D unresolved. The J call may be wrong; the DNA end is better matched by TRBJ2-7. The germline V gene encodes CDR1 SGHAT and CDR2 FQNNGV. CDR3 length: 12 residues. The CDR3 DNA sequence: TGTGCCAGCAGCTTAGGGGTGTACGAGCAGTACTTC. It encodes CASSLGVYEQYF.

This clone was counted between two and nine times. This rearrangement joins TRBV5-1 to TRBJ1-1; D is possibly TRBD1 (5 bases). Germline CDR1 is SGHRS and CDR2 is YFSETQ. The CDR3 runs 16 residues. V lost 0 bases and J lost 6, with 18 bases in between. The DNA for the CDR3 is TGCGCCAGCAGCTTGGGGCTTGGGACCGACGGCGCTGAAGCTTTCTTT. This gives the protein CASSLGLGTDGAEAFF. Looking up the rest from reference TRBV5-1 and TRBJ1-1 gives the full variable domain: KAGVTQTPRYLIKTRGQQVTLSCSPISGHRSVSWYQQTPGQGLQFLFEYFSETQRNKGNFPGRFSGRQFSNSRSEMNVSTLELGDSALYLCASSLGLGTDGAEAFFGQGTRLTVV.

In nucleotides, the CDR3 is TGTGCCAGCAGCGTAAATGGGGATACGCAGTATTTT. Translation: CASSVNGDTQYF. The chain combines TRBV9 with TRBJ2-3; D unresolved. The V gene lost 1 base and the J gene lost 6 bases, with 6 bases spanning the gap. The CDR3 is 12 amino acids. The germline CDR1 and CDR2 sequences are SGDLS and YYNGEE.

The chain employs TRBV6-1 and TRBJ2-7; a possible D gene is TRBD2 (5 bases). This CDR3 has 15 amino acids. CDR1 MNHNS and CDR2 SASEGT come from the germline V gene. Trimming cost V 2 bases and J 3 bases, with 14 bases left between them. The CDR3 reads CASSELRESLYEQYF. The CDR3 DNA reads as TGTGCCAGCAGTGAACTGAGGGAGTCCCTCTACGAGCAGTACTTC.

V usage is TRBV28 and J usage is TRBJ2-1, with a possible D match to TRBD2 (5 bases). Germline CDR1 is MDHEN and CDR2 is SYDVKM. The CDR3 is 14 residues long. The V end was cut by 6 bases, the J end by 7 bases, with 16 bases between. The CDR3 DNA sequence: TGTGCCAGCAGCCTTTCGGAGGTAGGGAATGAGCAGTTCTTC. Residues: CASSLSEVGNEQFF.

The V call is TRBV18, the J call TRBJ1-4; 8 bases fit TRBD1. Germline CDR1 KGHSH, CDR2 LQKENI. This CDR3 has 14 amino acids. V shed 3 bases and J 8 bases; nucleotides not matched to a gene: 5. DNA for the CDR3: TGTGCCAGCTCACCGGACAGGGCATCCGAAAAACTGTTTTTT. This gives the protein CASSPDRASEKLFF.

The chain has TRBV11-1 and TRBJ1-2; D perhaps matches TRBD1 (6 bases). Per the germline V gene, CDR1 is SGHAT and CDR2 is FQDESV (reference sequence). The CDR3 has 13 residues. V lost 5 bases and J lost 6, with 13 bases in between. CDR3 protein: CASSPGGGNGYTF. In DNA form, the CDR3 reads TGTGCCAGCAGCCCTGGGGGGGGCAATGGCTACACCTTC.

DNA of the CDR3: TGTGCCAGCTCACCGGACAGGGTTGGACAGCCCCAGCATTTT. This translates into CASSPDRVGQPQHF. This chain connects TRBV18 to TRBJ1-5; 8 bases line up with TRBD1. This CDR3 has 14 residues. V shed 3 bases, J shed 7 bases, and the junction held 5 bases outside the gene matches. Per the germline V gene, CDR1 is KGHSH and CDR2 is LQKENI.

The genes are TRBV10-3 and TRBJ2-7; D is uncertain. Per the germline V gene, CDR1 is ENHRY and CDR2 is SYGVKD. The V end lost 2 bases, the J end lost 7 bases, and 9 bases lay between the germline ends. The CDR3 runs 12 residues. CDR3: CAISENLVEQYF. The CDR3 DNA sequence: TGTGCCATCAGTGAGAACCTGGTTGAGCAGTACTTC.

The chain has TRBV15 and TRBJ2-3; D may be TRBD2 (6 bases). The germline gives CDR1 LNHNV, CDR2 YYDKDF (reference sequence). This CDR3 is 17 amino acids long. Trimming removed 0 bases from V and 3 bases from J, with 16 bases in between. The CDR3 nucleotides are TGTGCCACCAGCAGAGAGGGTCGTACCGGGGGAACAGATACGCAGTATTTT. Translation: CATSREGRTGGTDTQYF.

V gene TRBV29-1 combines with J gene TRBJ2-1; 9 bases match TRBD2. Germline lookup yields CDR1 SQVTM and CDR2 ANQGSEA. This CDR3 is 14 amino acids long. V shed 5 bases, J shed 2 bases, and the junction held 4 bases outside the gene matches. The CDR3 DNA reads TGCAGCGTTAGGGCTAGCGGGACCTACAATGAGCAGTTCTTC. Its translation: CSVRASGTYNEQFF.

This clone was detected once. The rearrangement links TRBV2 to TRBJ1-1, with TRBD1 matching over 7 bases. Germline V CDR1 and CDR2: SNHLY, FYNNEI. The ends lost 4 bases at V and 3 bases at J; junction bases unmatched: 5. The CDR3 is 14 amino acids. This CDR3 reads CASSATGEDTEAFF. CDR3 sequence (DNA): TGTGCCAGCAGTGCCACAGGGGAGGACACTGAAGCTTTCTTT.

V gene TRBV18 combines with J gene TRBJ2-5; D remains ambiguous. Trimming stripped 0 bases from V and 5 bases from J, with 13 bases between. The CDR3 runs 15 residues. CDR1 KGHSH and CDR2 LQKENI come from the germline V gene. The CDR3 region has the DNA TGTGCCAGCTCACCACCCGAAGGCAGCCGGGAGACCCAGTACTTC. This gives the protein CASSPPEGSRETQYF.

V is TRBV4-1 and J is TRBJ1-4; D perhaps matches TRBD1 (5 bases). Trimming took off 0 bases at V and 3 bases at J, with 17 bases between the two ends. This CDR3 comprises 18 residues. Germline V lookup: CDR1 MGHRA, CDR2 YSYEKL. The CDR3 here is CASSQEGGRSAANEKLFF. In DNA form, the CDR3 reads TGCGCCAGCAGCCAAGAGGGGGGAAGGTCAGCGGCTAATGAAAAACTGTTTTTT.